The 12 T cell receptor beta chains below come from one sample, sequenced in a study of OX40 agonist ivuxolimab in advanced cancers. Sequencing used immunoSEQ multiplex PCR; TCRdb keeps in-frame clones, though not all of them. Of about 62,000 clones listed, approximately 79% are singletons. The sample in question was CD4+ or CD8+ T cells sorted from blood, obtained in a trial of the OX40 agonist ivuxolimab. The receptors here all came from an adult with an advanced solid tumor such as melanoma, head and neck, liver or kidney cancer.

The genes are TRBV5-1 and TRBJ2-5; D is possibly TRBD1 (5 bases). V lost 8 bases, J lost 1 base, and 15 bases lay in between. The germline CDR1 and CDR2 sequences are SGHRS and YFSETQ. The CDR3 length is 14 residues. CDR3 in amino acids: CARKQGGTQETQYF. The CDR3 DNA follows: TGCGCCAGGAAGCAGGGCGGCACCCAAGAGACCCAGTACTTC.

This clone was observed once. The chain joins TRBV2 to TRBJ1-4, with a weak D call TRBD1 (6 bases). Germline CDR1 reads SNHLY; CDR2 reads FYNNEI. This CDR3 contains 14 residues. V was cut by 7 bases and J by 6 bases, with 15 bases left in between. The CDR3 is CASTQQGTHEKLFF. In DNA, the CDR3 is TGTGCCAGCACGCAACAGGGCACCCATGAAAAACTGTTTTTT.

The chain joins TRBV14 to TRBJ2-2, with a weak D call TRBD2 (6 bases). V lost 4 bases and J lost 1, with 7 bases in between. This CDR3 has 14 amino acids. CDR1 is SGHDN and CDR2 is FVKESK in the germline V gene. CDR3 sequence reads: CASSLAVNTGELFF. The CDR3 DNA follows: TGTGCCAGCAGCCTAGCGGTGAACACCGGGGAGCTGTTTTTT.

This clone occurred once. The V call is TRBV7-9, the J call TRBJ1-4; 7 bases match TRBD1. CDR3 length equals 16 residues. The V and J ends lost 5 bases and 4 bases, in that order; junction bases with no gene match: 10. CDR1 and CDR2 (germline): SEHNR, FQNEAQ (reference sequence). The CDR3 sequence is CASSGRDSGFNEKLFF. The DNA for the CDR3 is TGTGCCAGCAGCGGAAGGGACAGTGGGTTTAATGAAAAACTGTTTTTT.

The chain couples TRBV6-5 to TRBJ2-5; possibly TRBD1 for D (5 bases). The germline V gene encodes CDR1 MNHEY and CDR2 SVGAGI. Trimming pared 10 bases from V and 2 bases from J, leaving 14 bases between. The CDR3 loop spans 13 amino acids. The DNA of the CDR3 is TGTGCCACCCGAAGGGGATCGCAAGAGACCCAGTACTTC. This translates into CATRRGSQETQYF.

This rearrangement joins TRBV7-2 to TRBJ1-4; D gene uncertain. V lost 1 base and J lost 1, with 7 bases in between. Germline loops: CDR1 SGHTA, CDR2 FQGNSA. The CDR3 spans 15 residues. The CDR3 DNA reads as TGTGCCAGCAGCTTAGGGGCCATAACTAATGAAAAACTGTTTTTT. This translates into CASSLGAITNEKLFF.

This sequence joins TRBV4-3 and TRBJ2-1; 9 nucleotides agree with TRBD2. The germline gives CDR1 LGHNA, CDR2 YSLEER. The V and J ends lost 8 bases and 6 bases, in that order; junction bases with no gene match: 11. This CDR3 region has 15 residues. The CDR3 nucleotides are TGCGCCAGCGGCCCAGGGGCGGGGGGGCTCAATGAGCAGTTCTTC. This sequence encodes CASGPGAGGLNEQFF.

The V gene is TRBV27, the J gene TRBJ1-5; D unresolved. The V gene lost 3 bases and the J gene lost 5 bases, with 35 bases spanning the gap. This CDR3 is built from 22 residues. Per the germline V gene, CDR1 is MNHEY and CDR2 is SMNVEV (reference sequence). In DNA, the CDR3 is TGTGCCAGCAGTTTGTTTGGGTCGCAATCCCGGGCAACGCGGACCATCGATCAGCCCCAGCATTTT. Protein product: CASSLFGSQSRATRTIDQPQHF.

In its sample, this clone was seen a few times. The chain employs TRBV9 and TRBJ2-1; 10 bases map to TRBD2. This CDR3 comprises 17 residues. Germline CDR1 and CDR2: SGDLS and YYNGEE. The V gene end was trimmed by 3 bases and the J gene end by 11 bases; junction bases not matched to a gene: 17. In DNA, the CDR3 is TGTGCCAGCAGCGAGAGAGTAGCGGGGGGACCGGGGTTGAAGCAGTTCTTC. Residues: CASSERVAGGPGLKQFF.

The chain couples TRBV7-6 to TRBJ1-2; 9 positions match TRBD1. The CDR3 consists of 14 residues. Trimming took 2 bases from V and 5 from J; bases not matched to a gene: 3. In germline, CDR1 is SGHVS, CDR2 FNYEAQ. The CDR3 loop is CASSLFDRGYGYTF. The CDR3, as DNA: TGTGCCAGCAGCTTATTCGACAGGGGGTATGGCTACACCTTC.

This chain connects TRBV10-3 to TRBJ2-3; TRBD2 matches 7 bases. This CDR3 is built from 14 residues. The V and J ends lost 6 bases and 1 base, in that order; junction bases with no gene match: 4. Germline CDR1 ENHRY, CDR2 SYGVKD. The CDR3, as DNA: TGTGCCATCAGCCCCACTAGCGGCACAGATACGCAGTATTTT. As protein: CAISPTSGTDTQYF.

The V call is TRBV14, the J call TRBJ1-4; no clear D. The V end lost 6 bases, the J end lost 8 bases, and 13 bases lay between the germline ends. CDR3 length: 13 residues. Germline V CDR1 and CDR2: SGHDN, FVKESK. The CDR3 nucleotides are TGTGCCAGCAGTCGAGGGCTACACGAAAAACTGTTTTTT. Protein product: CASSRGLHEKLFF.